The next 20 T cell receptor beta chains were all read from a single sample in a study of OX40 agonist ivuxolimab in advanced cancers. The repertoire was sequenced with immunoSEQ multiplex PCR; TCRdb's copy has only in-frame clones and lacks some. The top ten hold approximately 0.35% of the sample, which has about 93,000 clones, 80% to 90% seen once. The sequenced sample was CD4+ or CD8+ T cells sorted from blood, obtained in a trial of the OX40 agonist ivuxolimab. These receptors originate from an adult with an advanced solid tumor such as melanoma, head and neck, liver or kidney cancer.

V is TRBV30 and J is TRBJ1-5; D may be TRBD1 (5 bases). The CDR3 length is 16 residues. Germline V gives CDR1 GTSNPN, CDR2 SVGIG (reference sequence). Trimming pared 1 base from V and 0 bases from J, leaving 13 bases between. CDR3 DNA sequence: TGTGCCTGGAGTGGGCCGGGGGTGAGTAGCAATCAGCCCCAGCATTTT. It translates to CAWSGPGVSSNQPQHF. Complete variable domain (other parts from reference TRBV30 and TRBJ1-5): SQTIHQWPATLVQPVGSPLSLECTVEGTSNPNLYWYRQAAGRGLQLLFYSVGIGQISSEVPQNLSASRPQDRQFILSSKKLLLSDSGFYLCAWSGPGVSSNQPQHFGDGTRLSIL.

The J gene is TRBJ2-1, the V gene TRBV6-5; 10 bases map to TRBD2. After removal of 2 bases from V and 6 bases from J, the junction contained 7 bases not matched to a gene. Germline assignment: CDR1 MNHEY and CDR2 SVGAGI. This CDR3 has 16 amino acids. This CDR3 reads CASSYHLAGGRNEQFF. CDR3 DNA sequence: TGTGCCAGCAGTTACCATTTAGCGGGGGGTCGCAATGAGCAGTTCTTC.

V is TRBV7-2 and J is TRBJ2-7, with a tentative D call TRBD1 (7 bases). The V gene's germline CDR1 is SGHTA and CDR2 FQGNSA. The CDR3 covers 14 residues. The V end was cut by 5 bases, the J end by 3 bases, with 14 bases between. The CDR3 DNA follows: TGTGCCAGCAGCCTTTTGCGGGACAGCTACGAGCAGTACTTC. Translating it yields CASSLLRDSYEQYF.

The gene calls are TRBV2 and TRBJ1-1; D is unresolved. This CDR3 has 14 residues. Germline V gene data show CDR1 as SNHLY and CDR2 as FYNNEI. Trimming took 2 bases from V and 5 from J, leaving 12 bases between them. The CDR3 coding sequence is TGTGCCAGCAGTGAACCGCTTCTGGGGACTGAAGCTTTCTTT. Translating it yields CASSEPLLGTEAFF.

This clone was picked up a small number of times. The chain recombines TRBV15 with TRBJ1-2, with TRBD1 identical over 10 bases. This CDR3 is 15 amino acids long. Germline lookup yields CDR1 LNHNV and CDR2 YYDKDF (reference sequence). V lost 3 bases to trimming and J lost 9 bases; unmatched junction nucleotides: 10. CDR3 DNA: TGTGCCACCAGCAGTCGACAGGGGGCCCTGGGTAGCTACACCTTC. As protein: CATSSRQGALGSYTF.

The chain uses TRBV7-3 and TRBJ2-5, with a tentative D call TRBD1 (5 bases). The germline V gene encodes CDR1 SGHTA and CDR2 FQGTGA. The CDR3 length is 14 residues. The V end was cut by 3 bases, the J end by 4 bases, with 12 bases between. In DNA form, the CDR3 reads TGTGCCAGCAGCTTTCAGGGAAGTTCAGAGACCCAGTACTTC. This translates into CASSFQGSSETQYF.

The rearrangement joins TRBV5-8 to TRBJ1-3; D may be TRBD1 (6 bases). Trimming stripped 3 bases from V and 1 base from J, with 17 bases between. The CDR3 totals 17 residues. CDR1 SGHTS and CDR2 YDEGEE come from the germline V gene. CDR3: CASSSQGPTGSGNTIYF. The CDR3 nucleotides are TGTGCCAGCAGCTCACAGGGCCCCACGGGGTCTGGAAACACCATATATTTT.

The chain joins TRBV9 to TRBJ2-7; either TRBD1 or TRBD2 may supply D (5 bases each). V lost 0 bases and J lost 6, with 13 bases in between. The CDR3 spans 14 residues. Germline V gene sequence: CDR1 SGDLS, CDR2 YYNGEE. Here the CDR3 DNA reads TGTGCCAGCAGCGTAGGTTGGGGGAGCGGCGAGCAGTACTTC. It yields the protein CASSVGWGSGEQYF.

This clone has only a few counts. This chain uses TRBV4-1 with TRBJ1-5; possibly TRBD1 for D (5 bases). Between the trimmed V and J ends, which lost 1 base and 2 bases, there was a span of 12 bases. Germline V lookup: CDR1 MGHRA, CDR2 YSYEKL. The CDR3 contains 16 residues. The chain's CDR3 is CASSQGQGRGNQPQHF. CDR3 sequence (DNA): TGCGCCAGCAGCCAAGGGCAGGGAAGGGGCAATCAGCCCCAGCATTTT.

This chain uses TRBV2 with TRBJ1-4, with D maybe TRBD1 (6 bases). Trimming removed 2 bases from V and 8 bases from J, with 15 bases in between. The germline CDR1 and CDR2 sequences are SNHLY and FYNNEI. The CDR3 spans 15 residues. The CDR3 nucleotides read TGTGCCAGCAGTGAAATACAGGGACGGTGGGAAAAACTGTTTTTT. It codes for CASSEIQGRWEKLFF.

V gene TRBV10-3 combines with J gene TRBJ2-3; D remains ambiguous. CDR1 is ENHRY, CDR2 SYGVKD, per germline. This CDR3 spans 17 amino acids. V lost 0 bases to trimming and J lost 0 bases, with 13 bases between them. The CDR3 reads CAISESGPAASTDTQYF. The CDR3 coding sequence is TGTGCCATCAGTGAGTCAGGGCCGGCAGCTAGCACAGATACGCAGTATTTT.

The chain has TRBV11-2 and TRBJ2-7; D may be TRBD2 (5 bases). V gave up 5 bases and J gave up 5 bases, with 22 bases separating them. Germline CDR1 reads SGHAT; CDR2 reads FQNNGV. The CDR3 sequence is 16 residues long. For the CDR3, the DNA is TGTGCCAGCAGCAGAATGACTACCTTCAGGCAGGACGAGCAGTACTTC. Its translation: CASSRMTTFRQDEQYF.

This rearrangement joins TRBV5-5 to TRBJ2-2; TRBD2 might be the D (6 bases). The CDR3 spans 16 residues. V shed 1 base and J shed 7 bases, with 17 bases lying between them. From germline, CDR1 is SGHKS and CDR2 YYEKEE (reference sequence). CDR3: CASSLRRGITGGELFF. The DNA of the CDR3 is TGTGCCAGCAGCTTGAGGCGGGGAATAACGGGCGGGGAGCTGTTTTTT.

The rearrangement joins TRBV12-5 to TRBJ2-1; 9 bases are a match to TRBD2. V lost 2 bases and J lost 7; bases outside the gene matches: 9. The CDR3 totals 16 residues. Germline CDR1 LGHNT, CDR2 FRNRAP. This CDR3 reads CASGLRLSGGGNEQFF. The CDR3 DNA is TGTGCTAGTGGTTTGAGACTTAGCGGGGGCGGGAATGAGCAGTTCTTC.

The chain employs TRBV7-2 and TRBJ1-2; no clear D. V shed 5 bases and J shed 8 bases, with 18 bases lying between them. CDR1 is SGHTA, CDR2 FQGNSA, per germline. The CDR3 loop spans 14 amino acids. The CDR3 DNA reads as TGTGCCAGCAGCACAAGCAAGGCCAGGAGGGGCTACACCTTC. Protein sequence: CASSTSKARRGYTF.

The V call is TRBV7-2, the J call TRBJ2-2; 9 bases fit TRBD2. V dropped 5 bases and J dropped 7; count of bases not matched to a gene: 8. Germline V gives CDR1 SGHTA, CDR2 FQGNSA. The CDR3 spans 15 residues. The chain's CDR3 is CASSPASGVFGELFF. In DNA, the CDR3 is TGTGCCAGCAGCCCGGCTAGCGGGGTGTTCGGGGAGCTGTTTTTT.

This sequence joins TRBV5-4 and TRBJ2-1; TRBD1 might be the D (6 bases). V was cut by 4 bases and J by 7 bases, with 18 bases left in between. The CDR3 totals 15 residues. The germline CDR1 and CDR2 sequences are SGHNT and YYREEE (reference sequence). Here the CDR3 DNA reads TGTGCCAGCAGCCTAGATCCGGGACAAAAAAATGAGCAGTTCTTC. Its protein product is CASSLDPGQKNEQFF.

This clone was observed once. The rearrangement links TRBV27 to TRBJ1-1, with D possibly matching TRBD1 (5 bases). CDR1 and CDR2 from the germline V gene are MNHEY and SMNVEV (reference sequence). The length of the CDR3 is 11 residues. V lost 9 bases and J 6 bases, leaving 11 bases between the germline ends. The CDR3 loop is CASAGRAEAFF. CDR3 bases: TGTGCCAGTGCAGGGCGGGCTGAAGCTTTCTTT.

This clone was counted between two and nine times. The chain uses TRBV13 and TRBJ2-3, with D perhaps TRBD1 (6 bases). V was shortened by 5 bases and J by 0 bases, with 12 bases between the two germline ends. The germline gives CDR1 PRHDT, CDR2 FYEKMQ (reference sequence). This CDR3 is built from 15 residues. The CDR3 protein is CASSVWTASTDTQYF. CDR3 sequence (DNA): TGTGCCAGCAGCGTCTGGACAGCCAGCACAGATACGCAGTATTTT.

The V and J genes are TRBV19 and TRBJ2-5; D could derive from TRBD1 or TRBD2 (6 bases each). The length of the CDR3 is 13 residues. Germline V lookup: CDR1 LNHDA, CDR2 SQIVND (reference sequence). V was pared by 2 bases and J by 6 bases, with 10 bases between. The CDR3 coding sequence is TGTGCCAGTAGTATATGGGGGGCCAAGACCCAGTACTTC. The encoded protein is CASSIWGAKTQYF.